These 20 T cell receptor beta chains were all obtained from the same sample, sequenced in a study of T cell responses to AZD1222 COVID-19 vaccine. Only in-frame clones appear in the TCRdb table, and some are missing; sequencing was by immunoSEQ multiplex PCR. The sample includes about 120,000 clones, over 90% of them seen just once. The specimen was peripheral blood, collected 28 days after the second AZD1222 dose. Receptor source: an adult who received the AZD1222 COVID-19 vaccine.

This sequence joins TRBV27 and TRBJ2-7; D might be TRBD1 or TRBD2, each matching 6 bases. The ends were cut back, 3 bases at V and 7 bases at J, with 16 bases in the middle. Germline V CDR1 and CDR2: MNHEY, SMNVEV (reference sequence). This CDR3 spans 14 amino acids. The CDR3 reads CASSLKGDLGEQYF. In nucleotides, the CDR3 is TGTGCCAGCAGTTTGAAGGGGGACTTGGGGGAGCAGTACTTC.

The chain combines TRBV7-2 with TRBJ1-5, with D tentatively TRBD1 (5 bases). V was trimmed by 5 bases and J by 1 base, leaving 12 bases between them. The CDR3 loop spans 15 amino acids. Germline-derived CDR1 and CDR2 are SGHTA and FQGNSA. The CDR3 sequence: CASSLRGASNQPQHF. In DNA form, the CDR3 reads TGTGCCAGCAGCCTCCGAGGGGCGAGCAATCAGCCCCAGCATTTT.

This CDR3 is CASSPTSPLAGITDTQYF. CDR3 sequence (DNA): TGTGCCAGCAGCCCCACCTCCCCACTAGCGGGGATCACAGATACGCAGTATTTT. The rearrangement links TRBV5-6 to TRBJ2-3; 10 bases map to TRBD2. The CDR3 is made up of 18 amino acids. V gave up 4 bases and J gave up 2 bases; unmatched junction bases: 13. Germline assignment: CDR1 SGHDT and CDR2 YYEEEE. The entire variable domain, with the rest obtained from reference TRBV5-6 and TRBJ2-3, is as follows: DAGVTQSPTHLIKTRGQQVTLRCSPKSGHDTVSWYQQALGQGPQFIFQYYEEEERQRGNFPDRFSGHQFPNYSSELNVNALLLGDSALYLCASSPTSPLAGITDTQYFGPGTRLTVL.

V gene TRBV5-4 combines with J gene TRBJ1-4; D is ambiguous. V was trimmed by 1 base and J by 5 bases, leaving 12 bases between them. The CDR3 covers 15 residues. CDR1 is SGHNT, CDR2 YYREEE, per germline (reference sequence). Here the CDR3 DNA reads TGTGCCAGCAGCTTGTCGTGGCGGCAGAATGAAAAACTGTTTTTT. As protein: CASSLSWRQNEKLFF.

The CDR3 loop is CASSIEISWGLAGDKNLNEQFF. The DNA for the CDR3 is TGTGCCAGTAGTATAGAGATAAGTTGGGGACTAGCGGGAGATAAGAACCTCAATGAGCAGTTCTTC. The chain has TRBV19 and TRBJ2-1; 14 bases map to TRBD2. The ends lost 0 bases at V and 6 bases at J; junction bases unmatched: 19. CDR3 length equals 22 residues. Germline CDR1 LNHDA, CDR2 SQIVND (reference sequence).

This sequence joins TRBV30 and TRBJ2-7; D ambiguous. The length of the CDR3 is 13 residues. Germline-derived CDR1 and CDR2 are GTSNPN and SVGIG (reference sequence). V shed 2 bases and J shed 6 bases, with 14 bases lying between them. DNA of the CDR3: TGTGCCTGGAGTTCGGCCCGCTGGGGCGAGCAGTACTTC. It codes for CAWSSARWGEQYF.

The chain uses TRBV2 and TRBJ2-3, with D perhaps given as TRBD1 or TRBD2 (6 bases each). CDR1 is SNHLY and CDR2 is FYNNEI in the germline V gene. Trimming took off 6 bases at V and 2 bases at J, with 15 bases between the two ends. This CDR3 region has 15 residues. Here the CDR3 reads CASRTGAASTDTQYF. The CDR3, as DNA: TGTGCCAGCAGAACGGGGGCCGCCTCCACAGATACGCAGTATTTT. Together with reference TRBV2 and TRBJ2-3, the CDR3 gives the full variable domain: EPEVTQTPSHQVTQMGQEVILRCVPISNHLYFYWYRQILGQKVEFLVSFYNNEISEKSEIFDDQFSVERPDGSNFTLKIRSTKLEDSAMYFCASRTGAASTDTQYFGPGTRLTVL.

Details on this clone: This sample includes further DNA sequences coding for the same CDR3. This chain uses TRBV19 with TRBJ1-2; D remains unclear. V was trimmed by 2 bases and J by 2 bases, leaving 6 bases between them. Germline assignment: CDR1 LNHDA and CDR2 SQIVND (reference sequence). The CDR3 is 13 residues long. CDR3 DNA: TGTGCCAGTAGTATATCCTTGAACTATGGCTACACCTTC. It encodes CASSISLNYGYTF.

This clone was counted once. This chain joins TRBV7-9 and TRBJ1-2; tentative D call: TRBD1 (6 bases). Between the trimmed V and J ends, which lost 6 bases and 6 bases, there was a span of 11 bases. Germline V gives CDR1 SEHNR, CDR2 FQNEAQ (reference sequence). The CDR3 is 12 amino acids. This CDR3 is CASRKGQDGYTF. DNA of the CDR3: TGTGCCAGCAGGAAGGGACAAGATGGCTACACCTTC.

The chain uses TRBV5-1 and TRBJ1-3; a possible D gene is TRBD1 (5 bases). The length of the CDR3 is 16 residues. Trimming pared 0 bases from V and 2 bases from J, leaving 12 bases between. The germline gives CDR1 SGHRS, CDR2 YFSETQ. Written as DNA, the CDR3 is TGCGCCAGCAGCTTGGCCGGGACGAGAGCTGGAAACACCATATATTTT. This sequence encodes CASSLAGTRAGNTIYF.

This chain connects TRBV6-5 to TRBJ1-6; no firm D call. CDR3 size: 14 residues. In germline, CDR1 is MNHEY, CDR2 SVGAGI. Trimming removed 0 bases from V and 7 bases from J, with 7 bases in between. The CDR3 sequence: CASSYSGANSPLHF. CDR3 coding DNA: TGTGCCAGCAGTTACTCGGGAGCAAATTCACCCCTCCACTTT.

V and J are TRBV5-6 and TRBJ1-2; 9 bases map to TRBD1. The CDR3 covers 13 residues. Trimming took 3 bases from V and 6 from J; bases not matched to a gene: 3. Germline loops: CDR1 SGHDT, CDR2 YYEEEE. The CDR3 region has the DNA TGTGCCAGCAGCTCACAGGGGGCTGATGGCTACACCTTC. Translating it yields CASSSQGADGYTF. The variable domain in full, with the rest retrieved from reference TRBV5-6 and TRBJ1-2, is DAGVTQSPTHLIKTRGQQVTLRCSPKSGHDTVSWYQQALGQGPQFIFQYYEEEERQRGNFPDRFSGHQFPNYSSELNVNALLLGDSALYLCASSSQGADGYTFGSGTRLTVV.

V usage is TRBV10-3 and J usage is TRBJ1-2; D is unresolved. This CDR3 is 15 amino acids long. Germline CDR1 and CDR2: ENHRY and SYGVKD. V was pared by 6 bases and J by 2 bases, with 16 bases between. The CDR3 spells CAIRLTLGRNYGYTF. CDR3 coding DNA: TGTGCCATCAGATTGACCCTGGGCCGGAACTATGGCTACACCTTC.

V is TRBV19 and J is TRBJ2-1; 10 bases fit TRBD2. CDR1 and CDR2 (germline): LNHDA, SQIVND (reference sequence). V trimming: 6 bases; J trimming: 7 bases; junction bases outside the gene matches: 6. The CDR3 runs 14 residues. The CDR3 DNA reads TGTGCCAGTAGCTCTAGCGGGAGAGGGAATGAGCAGTTCTTC. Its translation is CASSSSGRGNEQFF.

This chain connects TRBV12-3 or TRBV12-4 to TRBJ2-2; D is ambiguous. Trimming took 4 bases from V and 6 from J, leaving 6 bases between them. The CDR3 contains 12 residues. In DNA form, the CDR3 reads TGTGCCAGCAGTTATGGGGCCGGGGAGCTGTTTTTT. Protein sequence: CASSYGAGELFF.

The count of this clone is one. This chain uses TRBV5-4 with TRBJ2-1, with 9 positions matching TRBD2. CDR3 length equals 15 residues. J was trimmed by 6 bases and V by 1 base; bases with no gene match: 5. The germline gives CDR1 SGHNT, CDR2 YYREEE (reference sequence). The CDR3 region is CASSLSAGGFNEQFF. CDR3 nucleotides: TGTGCCAGCAGCTTGTCTGCGGGGGGGTTCAATGAGCAGTTCTTC.

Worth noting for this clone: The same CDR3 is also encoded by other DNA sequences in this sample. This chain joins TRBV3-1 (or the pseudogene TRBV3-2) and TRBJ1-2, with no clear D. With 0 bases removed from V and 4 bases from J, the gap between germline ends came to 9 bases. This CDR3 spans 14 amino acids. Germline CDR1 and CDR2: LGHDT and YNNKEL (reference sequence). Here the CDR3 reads CASSQDLLGYGYTF. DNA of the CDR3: TGTGCCAGCAGCCAAGACCTTTTGGGCTATGGCTACACCTTC.

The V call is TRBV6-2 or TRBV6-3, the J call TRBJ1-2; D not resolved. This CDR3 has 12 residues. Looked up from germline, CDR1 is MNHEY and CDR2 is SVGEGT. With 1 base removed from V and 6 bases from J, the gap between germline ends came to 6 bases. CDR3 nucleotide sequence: TGTGCCAGCAGTTACTTGAGGGATGGCTACACCTTC. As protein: CASSYLRDGYTF.

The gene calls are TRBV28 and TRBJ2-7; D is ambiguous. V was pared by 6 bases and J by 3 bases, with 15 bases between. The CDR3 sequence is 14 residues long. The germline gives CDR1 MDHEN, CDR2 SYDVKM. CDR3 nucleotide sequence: TGTGCCAGCAGATCGGTAGGAAAGATCTACGAGCAGTACTTC. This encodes CASRSVGKIYEQYF.

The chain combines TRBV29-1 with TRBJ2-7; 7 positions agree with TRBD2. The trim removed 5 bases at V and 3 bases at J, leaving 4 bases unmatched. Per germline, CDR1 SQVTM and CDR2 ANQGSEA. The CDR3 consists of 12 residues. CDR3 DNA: TGCAGCGTTCGACTAGCATACTACGAGCAGTACTTC. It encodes CSVRLAYYEQYF.